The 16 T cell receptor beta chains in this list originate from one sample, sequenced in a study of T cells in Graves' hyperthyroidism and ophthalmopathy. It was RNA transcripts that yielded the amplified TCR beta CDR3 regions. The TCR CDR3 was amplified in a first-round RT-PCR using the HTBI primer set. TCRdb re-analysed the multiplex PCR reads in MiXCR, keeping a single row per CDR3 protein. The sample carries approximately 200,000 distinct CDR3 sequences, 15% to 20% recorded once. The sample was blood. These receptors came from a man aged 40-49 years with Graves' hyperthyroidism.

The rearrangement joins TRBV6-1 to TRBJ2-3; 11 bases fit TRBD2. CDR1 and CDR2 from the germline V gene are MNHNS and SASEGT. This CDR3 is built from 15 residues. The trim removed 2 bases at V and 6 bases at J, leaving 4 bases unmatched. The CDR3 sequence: CASSELAGGRDTQYF. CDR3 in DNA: TGTGCCAGCAGTGAACTAGCGGGGGGCAGGGATACGCAGTATTTT.

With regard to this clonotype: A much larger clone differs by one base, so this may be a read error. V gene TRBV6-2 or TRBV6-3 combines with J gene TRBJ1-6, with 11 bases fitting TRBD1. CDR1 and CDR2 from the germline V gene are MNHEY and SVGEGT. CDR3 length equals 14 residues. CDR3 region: CASARDRGVSPLYF. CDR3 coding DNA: TGTGCCAGCGCAAGGGACAGGGGGGTTTCACCCCTCTACTTT.

The CDR3 nucleotides are TGTGCCAGCAGCCTAGGGGTGACAGGGCGACAGCCCCAGCATTTT. This translates into CASSLGVTGRQPQHF. The chain joins TRBV7-2 to TRBJ1-5, with TRBD1 matching 7 bases. After removal of 5 bases from V and 7 bases from J, the junction contained 11 bases not matched to a gene. The germline CDR1 and CDR2 sequences are SGHTA and FQGNSA. The CDR3 length is 15 residues.

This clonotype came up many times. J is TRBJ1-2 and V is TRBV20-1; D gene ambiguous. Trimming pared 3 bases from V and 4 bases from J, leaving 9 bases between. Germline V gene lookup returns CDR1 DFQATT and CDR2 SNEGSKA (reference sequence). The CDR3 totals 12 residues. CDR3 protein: CSASANGYGYTF. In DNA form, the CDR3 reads TGCAGTGCTAGTGCGAACGGCTATGGCTACACCTTC.

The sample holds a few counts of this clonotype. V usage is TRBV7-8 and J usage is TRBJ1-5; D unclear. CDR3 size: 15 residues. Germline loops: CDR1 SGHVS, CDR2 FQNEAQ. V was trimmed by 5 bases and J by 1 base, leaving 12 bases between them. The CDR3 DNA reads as TGTGCCAGCAGCCATCTGGACGGGAGCAATCAGCCCCAGCATTTT. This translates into CASSHLDGSNQPQHF.

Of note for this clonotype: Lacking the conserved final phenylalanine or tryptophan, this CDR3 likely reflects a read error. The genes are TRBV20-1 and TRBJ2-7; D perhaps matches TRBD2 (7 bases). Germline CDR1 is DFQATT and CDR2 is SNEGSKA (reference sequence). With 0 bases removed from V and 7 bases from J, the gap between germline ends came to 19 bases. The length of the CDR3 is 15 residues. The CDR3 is CSARDRVGGVREQYL. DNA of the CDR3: TGCAGTGCTAGAGATAGGGTAGGGGGGGTTAGGGAGCAGTACCTC.

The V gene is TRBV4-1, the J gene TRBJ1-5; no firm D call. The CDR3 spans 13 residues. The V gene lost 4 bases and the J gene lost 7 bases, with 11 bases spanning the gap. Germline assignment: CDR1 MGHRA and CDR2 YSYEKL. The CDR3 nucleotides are TGCGCCAGCAGCCTCATGTCAGGACAGCCCCAGCATTTT. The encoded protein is CASSLMSGQPQHF.

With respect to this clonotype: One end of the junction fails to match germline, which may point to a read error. In DNA, the CDR3 is TGCGCCAGCAGCCAACTCGGGACAGGGTCCTACAATGAGCAGTTCTTC. This gives the protein CASSQLGTGSYNEQFF. This chain joins TRBV3-1 and TRBJ2-1; 9 bases are a match to TRBD1. The germline gives CDR1 LGHDT, CDR2 YNNKEL (reference sequence). The CDR3 has 16 amino acids.

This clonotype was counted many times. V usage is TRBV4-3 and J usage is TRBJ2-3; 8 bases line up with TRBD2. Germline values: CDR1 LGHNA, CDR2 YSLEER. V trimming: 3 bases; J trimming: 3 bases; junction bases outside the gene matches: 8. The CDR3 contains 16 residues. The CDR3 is CASSQESGLGTDTQYF. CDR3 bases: TGCGCCAGCAGCCAGGAATCGGGACTAGGAACAGATACGCAGTATTTT.

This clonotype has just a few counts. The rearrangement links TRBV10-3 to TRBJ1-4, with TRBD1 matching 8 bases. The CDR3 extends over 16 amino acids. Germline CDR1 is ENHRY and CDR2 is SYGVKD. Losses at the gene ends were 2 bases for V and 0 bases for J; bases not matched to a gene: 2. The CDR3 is CAISETGGATNEKLFF. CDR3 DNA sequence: TGTGCCATCAGTGAGACAGGGGGTGCAACTAATGAAAAACTGTTTTTT.

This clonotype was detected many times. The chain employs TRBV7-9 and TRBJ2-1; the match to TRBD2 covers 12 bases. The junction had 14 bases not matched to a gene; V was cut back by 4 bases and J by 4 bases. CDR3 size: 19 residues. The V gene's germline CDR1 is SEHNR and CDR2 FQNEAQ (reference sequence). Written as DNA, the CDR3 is TGTGCCAGCAGCTCCGGACAGGGGGTCACTAGCGGGGGGTACAATGAGCAGTTCTTC. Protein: CASSSGQGVTSGGYNEQFF.

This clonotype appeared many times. CDR3 coding DNA: TGCAGTGCTAGAGATGGCTCTGGGGCCAACGTCCTGACTTTC. It is translated as CSARDGSGANVLTF. V gene TRBV20-1 combines with J gene TRBJ2-6, with D unresolved. This CDR3 contains 14 residues. The germline gives CDR1 DFQATT, CDR2 SNEGSKA (reference sequence). With 0 bases removed from V and 0 bases from J, the gap between germline ends came to 3 bases.

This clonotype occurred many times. CDR3 sequence: CASSVTPETGGRTDTQYF. The CDR3 coding sequence is TGTGCCAGCAGCGTAACGCCTGAGACAGGGGGCCGCACAGATACGCAGTATTTT. The rearrangement links TRBV9 to TRBJ2-3; 10 nucleotides agree with TRBD1. V shed 1 base, J shed 1 base, and the junction held 9 bases outside the gene matches. Germline assignment: CDR1 SGDLS and CDR2 YYNGEE. This CDR3 has 18 residues.

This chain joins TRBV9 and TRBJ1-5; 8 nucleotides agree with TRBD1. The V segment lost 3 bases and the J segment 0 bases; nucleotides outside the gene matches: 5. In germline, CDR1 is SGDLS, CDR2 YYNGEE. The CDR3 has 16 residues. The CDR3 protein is CASSEATGDSNQPQHF. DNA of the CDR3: TGTGCCAGCAGCGAGGCGACAGGGGATAGCAATCAGCCCCAGCATTTT.

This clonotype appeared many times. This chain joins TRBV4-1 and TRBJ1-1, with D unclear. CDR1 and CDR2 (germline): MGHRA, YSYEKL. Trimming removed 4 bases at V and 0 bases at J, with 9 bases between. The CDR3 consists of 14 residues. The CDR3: CASSLMVVNTEAFF. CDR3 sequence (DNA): TGCGCCAGCAGCCTTATGGTCGTGAACACTGAAGCTTTCTTT.

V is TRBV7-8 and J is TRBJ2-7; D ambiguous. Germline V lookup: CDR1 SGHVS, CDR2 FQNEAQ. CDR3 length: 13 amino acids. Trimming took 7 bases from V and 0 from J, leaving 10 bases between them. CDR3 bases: TGTGCCAGCATGGGTGGGCACTCCTACGAGCAGTACTTC. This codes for CASMGGHSYEQYF.